The present T cell receptor (beta chain) was sequenced within a study of OX40 agonist ivuxolimab in advanced cancers. Profiling relied on immunoSEQ multiplex PCR, and the TCRdb table lists in-frame clones only, not all of them. Of about 16,000 clones in the sample, 84% are singletons; the top ten hold about 72%. V dropped 3 bases and J dropped 2 bases, with 1 base sitting between them. The CDR3 length is 12 residues. Germline CDR1 SGHTA, CDR2 FQGNSA. This sequence originates from an adult with an advanced solid tumor such as melanoma, head and neck, liver or kidney cancer. Material: CD4+ or CD8+ T cells sorted from blood, obtained in a trial of the OX40 agonist ivuxolimab. The chain recombines TRBV7-2 with TRBJ2-2; D is ambiguous. Here the CDR3 DNA reads TGTGCCAGCAGCTTCAACACCGGGGAGCTGTTTTTT. Translated, it gives CASSFNTGELFF.